This T cell receptor (beta chain) came from a study of breast tumors, draining lymph nodes, adjacent tissues. Overall study results and limits: That most tumor T cells come from lymph nodes remained unproven. Most tumor T cells seemingly derive from lymph node, then expand in tumor.

One entry per CDR3 protein results from TCRdb running MiXCR on the multiplex PCR reads. The data contain about 13,000 distinct CDR3 sequences, 62% of them singletons. This clonotype occurred once. Its antigen is not identified. The limits of the CDR3 on the DNA are not certain, so only TCRdb's listed CDR3 is given. This sequence originates from a female donor with breast cancer. Some clones in this sample may be carry-over from other donors' samples. The sequencing sample was made of tumor-adjacent breast tissue.

CDR3 loop: CASSFGSGEINEQFF. The chain couples TRBV28 to TRBJ2-1; the listed D gene, TRBD1, was not tested against the DNA. Germline V gives CDR1 MDHEN, CDR2 SYDVKM. The CDR3 has 15 amino acids, counting both end residues.